This T cell receptor (beta chain) was recorded in a study of shared clonotypes between healthy human individuals. Study-wide context: CD8 memory received one plate per donor, CD8 naive two, CD4 memory three and CD4 naive three.

V gave up 1 base and J gave up 3 bases, with 17 bases separating them. The CDR3 length is 16 residues. Germline V gives CDR1 SGHNT, CDR2 YYREEE (reference sequence). Deep was the level used in running the assay. Profiling relied on immunoSEQ multiplex PCR, and the TCRdb table lists in-frame clones only, not all of them. The sample has more than 2 million clones, under 97% seen once. The sequence was collected from a man aged 18 to 35 in good health. Sequenced: naive CD4+ T cells sorted from blood. The subset is: CD45RA+ positively selected. V usage is TRBV5-4 and J usage is TRBJ2-7; D perhaps matches TRBD1 (6 bases). The CDR3 bases are TGTGCCAGCAGCTTGAAGGGGACGGGACATATCTACGAGCAGTACTTC. Translated: CASSLKGTGHIYEQYF. Combining the CDR3 with reference TRBV5-4 and TRBJ2-7 gives the whole variable domain ETGVTQSPTHLIKTRGQQVTLRCSSQSGHNTVSWYQQALGQGPQFIFQYYREEENGRGNFPPRFSGLQFPNYSSELNVNALELDDSALYLCASSLKGTGHIYEQYFGPGTRLTVT.